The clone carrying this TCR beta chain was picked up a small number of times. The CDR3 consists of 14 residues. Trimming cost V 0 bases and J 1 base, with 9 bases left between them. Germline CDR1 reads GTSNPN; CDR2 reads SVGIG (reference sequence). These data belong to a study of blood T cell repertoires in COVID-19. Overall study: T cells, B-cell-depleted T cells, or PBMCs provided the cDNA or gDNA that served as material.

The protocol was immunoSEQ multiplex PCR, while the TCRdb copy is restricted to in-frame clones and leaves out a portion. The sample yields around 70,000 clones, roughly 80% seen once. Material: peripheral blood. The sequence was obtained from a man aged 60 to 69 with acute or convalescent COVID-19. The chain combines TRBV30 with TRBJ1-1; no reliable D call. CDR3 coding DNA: TGTGCCTGGAGTGTGTCCCGAGGGAACACTGAAGCTTTCTTT. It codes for CAWSVSRGNTEAFF.